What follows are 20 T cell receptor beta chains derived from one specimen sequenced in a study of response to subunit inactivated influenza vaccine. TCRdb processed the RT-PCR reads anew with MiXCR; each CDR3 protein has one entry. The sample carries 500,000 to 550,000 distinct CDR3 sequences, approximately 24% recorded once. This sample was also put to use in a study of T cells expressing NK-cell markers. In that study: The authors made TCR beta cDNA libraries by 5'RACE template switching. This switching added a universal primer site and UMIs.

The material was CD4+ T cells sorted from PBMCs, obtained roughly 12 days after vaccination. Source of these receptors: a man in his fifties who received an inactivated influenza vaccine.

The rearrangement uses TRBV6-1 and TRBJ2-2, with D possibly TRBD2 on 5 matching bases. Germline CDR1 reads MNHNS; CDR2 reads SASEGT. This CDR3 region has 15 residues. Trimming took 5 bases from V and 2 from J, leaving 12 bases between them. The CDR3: CASSRGSFNTGELFF. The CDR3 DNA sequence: TGTGCCAGCAGTCGGGGTTCCTTTAACACCGGGGAGCTGTTTTTT.

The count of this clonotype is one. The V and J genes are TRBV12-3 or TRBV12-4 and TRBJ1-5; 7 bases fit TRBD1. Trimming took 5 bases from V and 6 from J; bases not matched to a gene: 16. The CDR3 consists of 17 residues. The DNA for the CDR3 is TGTGCCAGCAGTCTAAGCCTTTCACAGGGGATGGGTCAGCCCCAGCATTTT. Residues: CASSLSLSQGMGQPQHF.

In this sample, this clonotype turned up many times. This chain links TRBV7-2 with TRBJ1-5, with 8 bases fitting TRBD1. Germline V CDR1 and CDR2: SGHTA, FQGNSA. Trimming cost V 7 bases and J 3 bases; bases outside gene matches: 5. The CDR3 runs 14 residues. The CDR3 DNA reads TGTGCCAGCACCTCAGGGGGCTACAATCAGCCCCAGCATTTT. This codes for CASTSGGYNQPQHF.

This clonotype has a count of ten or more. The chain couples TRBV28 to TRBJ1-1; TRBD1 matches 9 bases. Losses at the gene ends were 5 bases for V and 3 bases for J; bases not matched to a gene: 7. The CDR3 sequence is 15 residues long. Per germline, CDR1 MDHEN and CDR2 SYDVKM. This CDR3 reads CASSAWGQGHTEAFF. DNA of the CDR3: TGTGCCAGCAGTGCCTGGGGACAGGGACACACTGAAGCTTTCTTT. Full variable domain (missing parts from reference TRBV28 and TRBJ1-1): DVKVTQSSRYLVKRTGEKVFLECVQDMDHENMFWYRQDPGLGLRLIYFSYDVKMKEKGDIPEGYSVSREKKERFSLILESASTNQTSMYLCASSAWGQGHTEAFFGQGTRLTVV.

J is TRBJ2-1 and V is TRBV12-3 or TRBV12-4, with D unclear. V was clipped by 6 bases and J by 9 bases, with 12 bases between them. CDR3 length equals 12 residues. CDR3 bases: TGTGCCAGCAGCCAGGCCAGATTTGAGCAGTTCTTC. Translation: CASSQARFEQFF.

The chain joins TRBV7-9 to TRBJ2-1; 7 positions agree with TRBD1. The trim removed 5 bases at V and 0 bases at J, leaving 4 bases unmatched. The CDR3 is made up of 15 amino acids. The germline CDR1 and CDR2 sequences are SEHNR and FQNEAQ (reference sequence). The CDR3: CASSAQGVSYNEQFF. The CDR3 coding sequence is TGTGCCAGCAGCGCCCAGGGGGTCTCCTACAATGAGCAGTTCTTC.

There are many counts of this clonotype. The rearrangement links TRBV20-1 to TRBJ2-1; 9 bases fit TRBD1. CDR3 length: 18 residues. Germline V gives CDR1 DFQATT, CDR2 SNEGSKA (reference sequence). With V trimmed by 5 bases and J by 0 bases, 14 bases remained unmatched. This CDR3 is CSASPPSGQGNSYNEQFF. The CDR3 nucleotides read TGCAGTGCTTCCCCACCCTCGGGACAGGGAAACTCCTACAATGAGCAGTTCTTC.

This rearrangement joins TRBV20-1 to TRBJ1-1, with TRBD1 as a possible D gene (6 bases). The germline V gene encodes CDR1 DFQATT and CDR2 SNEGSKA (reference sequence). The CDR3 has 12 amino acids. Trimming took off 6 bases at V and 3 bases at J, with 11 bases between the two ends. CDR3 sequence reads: CSATRQDTEAFF. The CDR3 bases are TGCAGTGCCACACGACAGGACACTGAAGCTTTCTTT.

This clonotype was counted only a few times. DNA of the CDR3: TGTGCCAGCAGCTTAGCGGAGGGGAGTCGTGGTGGCTACACCTTC. This gives the protein CASSLAEGSRGGYTF. This chain connects TRBV7-2 to TRBJ1-2; maybe TRBD1 (5 bases). The V gene lost 0 bases and the J gene lost 7 bases, with 15 bases spanning the gap. CDR1 and CDR2 (germline): SGHTA, FQGNSA. The CDR3 has 15 amino acids.

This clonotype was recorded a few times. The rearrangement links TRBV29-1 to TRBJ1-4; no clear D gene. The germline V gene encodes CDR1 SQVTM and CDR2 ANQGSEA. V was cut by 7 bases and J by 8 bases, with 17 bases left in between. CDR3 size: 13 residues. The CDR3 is CSASEGLREKLFF. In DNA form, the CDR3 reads TGCAGCGCCTCTGAGGGCCTGAGGGAAAAACTGTTTTTT.

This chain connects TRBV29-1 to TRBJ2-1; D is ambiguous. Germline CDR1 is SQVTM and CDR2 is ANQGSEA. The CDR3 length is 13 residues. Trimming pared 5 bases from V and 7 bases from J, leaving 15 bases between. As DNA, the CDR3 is TGCAGCGTTCTGCATCCAGGATGGAATGAGCAGTTCTTC. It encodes CSVLHPGWNEQFF.

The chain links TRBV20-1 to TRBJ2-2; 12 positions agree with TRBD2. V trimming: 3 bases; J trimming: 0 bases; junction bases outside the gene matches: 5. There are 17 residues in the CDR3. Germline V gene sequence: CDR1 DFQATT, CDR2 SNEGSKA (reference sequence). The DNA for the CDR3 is TGCAGTGCTAGGCGACTAGCGGGAGCAACGAACACCGGGGAGCTGTTTTTT. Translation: CSARRLAGATNTGELFF.

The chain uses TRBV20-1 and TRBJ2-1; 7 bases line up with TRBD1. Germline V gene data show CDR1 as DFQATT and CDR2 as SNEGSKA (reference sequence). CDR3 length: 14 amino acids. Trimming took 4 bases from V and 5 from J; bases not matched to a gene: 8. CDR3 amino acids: CSATGEGGHNEQFF. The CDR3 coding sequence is TGCAGTGCTACAGGGGAAGGGGGCCACAATGAGCAGTTCTTC.

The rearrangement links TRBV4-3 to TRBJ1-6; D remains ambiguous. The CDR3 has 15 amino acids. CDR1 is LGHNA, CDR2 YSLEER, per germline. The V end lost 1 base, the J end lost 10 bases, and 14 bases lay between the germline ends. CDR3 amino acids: CASSQGFEEKSPLHF. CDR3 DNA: TGCGCCAGCAGCCAAGGGTTCGAGGAAAAATCACCCCTCCACTTT.

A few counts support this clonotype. CDR3 sequence: CASSLIPGTGGREQYF. In DNA form, the CDR3 reads TGTGCCAGCAGCTTAATCCCCGGGACAGGGGGCAGGGAGCAGTACTTC. The V gene is TRBV7-2, the J gene TRBJ2-7; 12 nucleotides align to TRBD1. V lost 2 bases, J lost 7 bases, and 9 bases stayed unmatched. Germline V CDR1 and CDR2: SGHTA, FQGNSA. This CDR3 is 16 amino acids long. The full variable domain, with the rest looked up from reference TRBV7-2 and TRBJ2-7, is GAGVSQSPSNKVTEKGKDVELRCDPISGHTALYWYRQSLGQGLEFLIYFQGNSAPDKSGLPSDRFSAERTGGSVSTLTIQRTQQEDSAVYLCASSLIPGTGGREQYFGPGTRLTVT.

CDR3 sequence: CSARDYRGFHGERGYGYTF. DNA for the CDR3: TGCAGTGCTAGAGATTACAGGGGATTCCATGGGGAGAGGGGCTATGGCTACACCTTC. This chain joins TRBV20-1 and TRBJ1-2; 7 bases are a match to TRBD1. Germline CDR1 reads DFQATT; CDR2 reads SNEGSKA (reference sequence). CDR3 length: 19 residues. The junction had 20 bases not matched to a gene; V was cut back by 0 bases and J by 4 bases.

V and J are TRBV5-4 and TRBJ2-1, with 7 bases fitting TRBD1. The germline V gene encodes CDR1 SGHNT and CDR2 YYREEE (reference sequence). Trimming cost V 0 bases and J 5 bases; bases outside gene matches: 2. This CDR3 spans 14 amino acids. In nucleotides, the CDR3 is TGTGCCAGCAGCTTGGGGGACAGTAACAATGAGCAGTTCTTC. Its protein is CASSLGDSNNEQFF.

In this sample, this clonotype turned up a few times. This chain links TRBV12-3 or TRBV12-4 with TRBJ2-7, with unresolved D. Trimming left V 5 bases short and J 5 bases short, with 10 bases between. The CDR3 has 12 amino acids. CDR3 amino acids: CASSLTPHEQYF. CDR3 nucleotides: TGTGCCAGCAGTCTAACACCTCACGAGCAGTACTTC.

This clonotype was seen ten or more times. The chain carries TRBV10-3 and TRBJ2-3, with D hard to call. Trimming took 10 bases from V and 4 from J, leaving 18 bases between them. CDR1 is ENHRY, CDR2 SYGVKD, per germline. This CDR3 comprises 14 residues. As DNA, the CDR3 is TGTGCCAACTCCCCCCCGGAGAACCCAGATACGCAGTATTTT. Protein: CANSPPENPDTQYF.

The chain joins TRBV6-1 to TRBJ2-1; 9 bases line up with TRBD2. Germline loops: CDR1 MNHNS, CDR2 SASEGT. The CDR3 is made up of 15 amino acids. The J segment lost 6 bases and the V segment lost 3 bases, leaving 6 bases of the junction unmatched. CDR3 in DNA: TGTGCCAGCAGTGAGTATAGCGGGAGTCGCAATGAGCAGTTCTTC. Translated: CASSEYSGSRNEQFF.